Shown below are 20 T cell receptor beta chains from a single sample sequenced in a study of CD8+ T cells in alopecia areata (dated by TCRdb to the late 2010s). Libraries were constructed by the immunoSEQ multiplex PCR assay. To provide template for TCR sequencing, every sample had RNA extracted and reverse transcribed into cDNA. As stored in TCRdb, this immuneACCESS dataset retains in-frame rearrangements with V and J assigned. A fraction of the clones does not appear; measured against another copy, unresolved V genes explain less than half of the discrepancy, and the remainder lacks a known reason. This sample gives about 82,000 clones in total; approximately 50% of them show up just once. The ten largest clonotypes hold approximately 5.4% of the sample. Material: NKG2D-high CD8+ T cells sorted from blood. In the paper's terms, the cell subset or site label means: sorted CD8+ NKG2D-high blood T cells. These receptors originate from a human donor with alopecia areata.

This clone has more than one count but fewer than ten. This chain joins TRBV27 and TRBJ1-2; 9 bases match TRBD1. The germline V gene has CDR1 MNHEY and CDR2 SMNVEV (reference sequence). The V segment lost 4 bases and the J segment 8 bases; nucleotides outside the gene matches: 11. The CDR3 covers 15 residues. CDR3 residues: CASSSAGTGNGGYTF. CDR3 DNA sequence: TGTGCCAGCAGTTCCGCCGGGACAGGGAACGGAGGCTACACCTTC.

The chain is built from TRBV6-5 and TRBJ2-3, with D possibly TRBD1 on 8 matching bases. Trimming removed 6 bases from V and 4 bases from J, with 17 bases in between. CDR1 and CDR2 from the germline V gene are MNHEY and SVGAGI. The CDR3 loop spans 15 amino acids. CDR3 sequence (DNA): TGTGCCAGCAGACCAACAACAGGGGGGGCAGATACGCAGTATTTT. As protein: CASRPTTGGADTQYF.

The rearrangement joins TRBV7-9 to TRBJ2-5, with D unclear. V lost 5 bases and J lost 5, with 12 bases in between. CDR3 size: 13 residues. CDR1 is SEHNR and CDR2 is FQNEAQ in the germline V gene (reference sequence). CDR3 nucleotide sequence: TGTGCCAGCAGCCGGACCATCCGGGAGACCCAGTACTTC. Translating it yields CASSRTIRETQYF.

This clone was detected a few times. CDR3 amino acids: CSVDAGGRNTQYF. In nucleotides, the CDR3 is TGCAGCGTTGATGCGGGGGGGCGAAATACGCAGTATTTT. The gene calls are TRBV29-1 and TRBJ2-3, with TRBD2 matching 9 bases. The CDR3 contains 13 residues. V was pared by 3 bases and J by 7 bases, with 5 bases of the junction left unmatched. Germline V gives CDR1 SQVTM, CDR2 ANQGSEA.

This clone was picked up a small number of times. This rearrangement joins TRBV25-1 to TRBJ1-1, with 11 bases fitting TRBD1. Germline V gene lookup returns CDR1 MGHDK and CDR2 SYGVNS. V shed 6 bases and J 5 bases; nucleotides not matched to a gene: 5. This CDR3 has 14 amino acids. CDR3 DNA: TGTGCCAGCAGGGGACAGGGGGAACGAACTGAAGCTTTCTTT. Translated, it gives CASRGQGERTEAFF.

V and J are TRBV4-1 and TRBJ2-3; D ambiguous. The germline gives CDR1 MGHRA, CDR2 YSYEKL. V lost 0 bases to trimming and J lost 5 bases, with 6 bases between them. The CDR3 runs to 13 residues. CDR3 residues: CASSQENGDTQYF. CDR3 in DNA: TGCGCCAGCAGCCAAGAGAACGGAGATACGCAGTATTTT.

The V gene is TRBV4-1, the J gene TRBJ2-1; 9 bases match TRBD1. Germline CDR1 is MGHRA and CDR2 is YSYEKL. Losses at the gene ends were 4 bases for V and 3 bases for J; bases not matched to a gene: 4. The CDR3 has 15 amino acids. The CDR3 region is CASSPLDRGYNEQFF. Written as DNA, the CDR3 is TGCGCCAGCAGCCCTCTGGACAGGGGCTACAATGAGCAGTTCTTC.

The chain couples TRBV27 to TRBJ2-4; D gene unclear. V gave up 3 bases and J gave up 3 bases, with 12 bases separating them. The CDR3 runs 15 residues. Looked up from germline, CDR1 is MNHEY and CDR2 is SMNVEV (reference sequence). CDR3 nucleotides: TGTGCCAGCAGTTTGGAAGGGTTCGGCAAAAACATTCAGTACTTC. Amino acids: CASSLEGFGKNIQYF.

The rearrangement links TRBV7-8 to TRBJ2-1; D is undetermined. The CDR3 runs 13 residues. Germline V lookup: CDR1 SGHVS, CDR2 FQNEAQ. The V end was cut by 7 bases, the J end by 7 bases, with 14 bases between. In DNA form, the CDR3 reads TGTGCCAGCATCCCACCTGCGTTGAATGAGCAGTTCTTC. Its translation: CASIPPALNEQFF.

The V gene is TRBV5-1, the J gene TRBJ2-7, with 8 bases matching TRBD2. The germline V gene encodes CDR1 SGHRS and CDR2 YFSETQ. This CDR3 has 15 residues. Trimming took 5 bases from V and 1 from J; bases not matched to a gene: 8. The CDR3 DNA sequence: TGCGCCAGCAGAGATTCGACTAGCGAGTCCTACGAGCAGTACTTC. Residues: CASRDSTSESYEQYF.

This clone was detected a few times. V and J are TRBV4-1 and TRBJ2-7, with 7 bases that match TRBD1. CDR1 MGHRA and CDR2 YSYEKL come from the germline V gene. The CDR3 runs 14 residues. V shed 3 bases, J shed 2 bases, and the junction held 4 bases outside the gene matches. The CDR3 DNA reads as TGCGCCAGCAGCCACTGGACAGGAACCTACGAGCAGTACTTC. This sequence encodes CASSHWTGTYEQYF.

In this sample, this clone turned up a few times. The chain carries TRBV18 and TRBJ2-2; TRBD2 agrees at 7 bases. The ends lost 5 bases at V and 4 bases at J; junction bases unmatched: 10. The CDR3 length is 16 residues. Germline loops: CDR1 KGHSH, CDR2 LQKENI. CDR3 region: CASSAERGGFTGELFF. DNA of the CDR3: TGTGCCAGCTCAGCGGAGCGGGGTGGATTCACCGGGGAGCTGTTTTTT.

The chain recombines TRBV4-1 with TRBJ2-2; no reliable D call. The CDR3 has 13 residues. With 1 base removed from V and 5 bases from J, the gap between germline ends came to 5 bases. Germline CDR1 reads MGHRA; CDR2 reads YSYEKL. Here the CDR3 reads CASSQGYTGELFF. In DNA form, the CDR3 reads TGCGCCAGCAGCCAAGGTTATACCGGGGAGCTGTTTTTT.

The chain combines TRBV30 with TRBJ1-1, with D tentatively TRBD1 (6 bases). The length of the CDR3 is 12 residues. CDR1 and CDR2 from the germline V gene are GTSNPN and SVGIG (reference sequence). Trimming left V 3 bases short and J 7 bases short, with 12 bases between. The CDR3 DNA is TGTGCCTGGAGGGACAGACTAGATGAAGCTTTCTTT. This sequence encodes CAWRDRLDEAFF.

The chain employs TRBV7-2 and TRBJ2-7; D call uncertain. Trimming stripped 0 bases from V and 5 bases from J, with 11 bases between. Germline V lookup: CDR1 SGHTA, CDR2 FQGNSA. The CDR3 loop spans 14 amino acids. The CDR3 loop reads CASSLAGFGDEQYF. As DNA, the CDR3 is TGTGCCAGCAGCTTAGCGGGATTTGGCGACGAGCAGTACTTC.

This clone was counted a single time. The chain is built from TRBV27 and TRBJ2-7, with a possible D match to TRBD2 (5 bases). Germline V CDR1 and CDR2: MNHEY, SMNVEV (reference sequence). This CDR3 spans 13 amino acids. Trimming removed 6 bases from V and 4 bases from J, with 13 bases in between. As DNA, the CDR3 is TGTGCCAGCAGCCCAAGAGGGCCTTACGAGCAGTACTTC. Encoded protein: CASSPRGPYEQYF.

This clone was picked up a small number of times. The V gene is TRBV5-6, the J gene TRBJ2-1, with unresolved D. This CDR3 is built from 11 residues. Trimming removed 3 bases from V and 11 bases from J, with 9 bases in between. Germline V CDR1 and CDR2: SGHDT, YYEEEE. CDR3 loop: CASSSDTKQFF. The CDR3 nucleotides read TGTGCCAGCAGCTCAGACACCAAGCAGTTCTTC.

The rearrangement links TRBV5-6 to TRBJ2-7; 11 bases map to TRBD2. Germline CDR1 reads SGHDT; CDR2 reads YYEEEE. CDR3 length equals 14 residues. The trim removed 4 bases at V and 3 bases at J, leaving 3 bases unmatched. CDR3 coding DNA: TGTGCCAGCAGCGAAGGGACTAGCGGCTACGAGCAGTACTTC. It yields the protein CASSEGTSGYEQYF.

This clone was counted between two and nine times. The chain carries TRBV5-1 and TRBJ1-1, with D uncertain. The CDR3 length is 13 residues. Germline V lookup: CDR1 SGHRS, CDR2 YFSETQ. Trimming removed 0 bases from V and 5 bases from J, with 8 bases in between. CDR3 bases: TGCGCCAGCAGCTTGGTCTTCGCGACTGAAGCTTTCTTT. Protein product: CASSLVFATEAFF.

The J gene is TRBJ2-2, the V gene TRBV29-1, with unresolved D. The germline V gene has CDR1 SQVTM and CDR2 ANQGSEA. Trimming cost V 3 bases and J 7 bases, with 9 bases left between them. The CDR3 covers 12 residues. In DNA, the CDR3 is TGCAGCGTTGAGTACGACGGCGGGGAGCTGTTTTTT. This encodes CSVEYDGGELFF.